The rows below give T cell receptor beta chains drawn from one sample of a study of technical replicates of blood from several donors. Here immunoSEQ multiplex PCR was the method, and the copy in TCRdb shows in-frame clones only, minus some. Of 100,000 or so clones in the sample, 85% to 95% were seen once. Source material: T cells isolated from PBMCs. The receptor source for this set is a human donor in good health. The CDR3 runs from the conserved cysteine through the conserved F or W. A D gene is named only where the DNA matches it firmly. Rows may omit the clone size; those that give it use once, few, many or a size class.

few TRBJ1-3 . TRBV2 TGTGCCAGCAGTGAACAGGGGGGAAACACCATATATTTT CASSEQGGNTIYF
. TRBJ2-7 . TRBV30 TGTGCCTGGGGCGAGTCGGGGGAGCAGTACTTC CAWGESGEQYF
. TRBJ2-3 . TRBV2 TGTGCCACCAATGAGGGACAACCTAGGGGGGATACGCAGTATTTT CATNEGQPRGDTQYF
. TRBJ1-2 TRBD1 TRBV27 TGTGCCAGCAGTCTCTTTCGGGACAGGGTCCTCTATGGCTACACCTTC CASSLFRDRVLYGYTF
. TRBJ1-2 . TRBV5-4 TGTGCCAGCAGCTTGGAAAACAGGGAGAGGGGCGGCTACACCTTC CASSLENRERGGYTF
. TRBJ2-7 TRBD1 TRBV27 TGTGCCAGCAGCATAGGGACAGGGGGCTACGAGCAGTACTTC CASSIGTGGYEQYF
few TRBJ2-3 TRBD1 TRBV2 TGTGCCAGCAGTCAACAGGGGGGAACAGATACGCAGTATTTT CASSQQGGTDTQYF
. TRBJ2-7 . TRBV7-3 TGTGCCAGCAGCTTATTAGCAGCACCCTACGAGCAGTACTTC CASSLLAAPYEQYF
few TRBJ1-5 . TRBV9 TGTGCCAGCAGCCCAGGAGGGGTAAGCAATCAGCCCCAGCATTTT CASSPGGVSNQPQHF
. TRBJ2-7 . TRBV6-5 TGTGCCAGCAGTTCCCGGGGATCCGAGCAGTACTTC CASSSRGSEQYF
once TRBJ1-1 . TRBV7-9 TGTGCCAGCCGGGACAAAACCTTGAACACTGAAGCTTTCTTT CASRDKTLNTEAFF
. TRBJ1-1 . TRBV2 TGTGCCAGCGGGGGGGCTTCGGCTTTCTTT CASGGASAFF
. TRBJ1-5 TRBD1 TRBV2 TGTGCCAGCATCAAAGACAGGGGCAATCAGCCCCAGCATTTT CASIKDRGNQPQHF
. TRBJ2-5 TRBD1 TRBV5-1 TGCGCCAGCAGCTTGGGGGGACAGGGAGGAGAGACCCAGTACTTC CASSLGGQGGETQYF
. TRBJ1-1 . TRBV7-9 TGTGCCAGCAGCTTAGGGCCCACTGAAGCTTTCTTT CASSLGPTEAFF
. TRBJ2-1 . TRBV7-9 TGTGCCAGCAGCAGCAGCGGAAGCTACAATGAGCAGTTCTTC CASSSSGSYNEQFF
few TRBJ1-5 . TRBV2 TGTGCCAGCACCCTAACTCCAGGTTACAATCAGCCCCAGCATTTT CASTLTPGYNQPQHF
. TRBJ2-5 TRBD2 TRBV19 TGTGCCAGTAAAAGCGGGAGGCAGGCCCCCCAGTACTTC CASKSGRQAPQYF
once TRBJ2-7 TRBD2 TRBV10-3 TGTGCCATCAGTGAGTCCCTCGTATTTGGCGGGACTAACTACGAGCAGTACTTC CAISESLVFGGTNYEQYF